This TCR beta chain derives from a study of response to subunit inactivated influenza vaccine. Study observations and caveats: A suggestion made by the authors is that each seasonal influenza vaccination recruits few new T cells.

CDR1 is SGHTA, CDR2 FQGNSA, per germline. This CDR3 comprises 17 residues. Trimming removed 5 bases from V and 3 bases from J; junction bases left unmatched: 4. This clonotype appeared a few times. Antigen: not known. TCRdb processed the RT-PCR reads anew with MiXCR; each CDR3 protein has one entry. The sample records about 780,000 distinct CDR3 sequences, approximately 18% being singletons. The sequencing here drew on PBMCs from blood, taken around 5 days after vaccination. The sequence was obtained from a man aged 45-60 years who received an inactivated influenza vaccine. This chain connects TRBV7-2 to TRBJ2-1; TRBD2 aligns across 16 bases. The CDR3 reads CASSPGTSGRVYNEQFF. The CDR3 DNA sequence: TGTGCCAGCAGCCCCGGGACTAGCGGGAGGGTCTACAATGAGCAGTTCTTC.